The 9 T cell receptor beta chains below were found in one sample sequenced in a study of OX40 agonist ivuxolimab in advanced cancers. The table came from immunoSEQ multiplex PCR; TCRdb's copy has only in-frame clones and leaves some out. The sample has about 69,000 clones, 65% to 80% seen once. This material consisted of CD4+ or CD8+ T cells sorted from blood, taken in a trial of the OX40 agonist ivuxolimab. The source is an adult with an advanced solid tumor such as melanoma, head and neck, liver or kidney cancer.

This clone has just a few counts. J is TRBJ2-5 and V is TRBV2; 12 bases are a match to TRBD2. The germline V gene has CDR1 SNHLY and CDR2 FYNNEI. Unmatched junction bases numbered 8, after V lost 7 bases and J lost 5 bases. The CDR3 consists of 15 residues. CDR3 in DNA: TGTGCCAGCACTCTAGCGGGAGGGAGCCATGAGACCCAGTACTTC. As protein: CASTLAGGSHETQYF.

The chain combines TRBV27 with TRBJ1-1; 10 positions agree with TRBD1. This CDR3 region has 16 residues. The junction had 9 bases not matched to a gene; V was cut back by 5 bases and J by 3 bases. CDR1 is MNHEY and CDR2 is SMNVEV in the germline V gene (reference sequence). Here the CDR3 DNA reads TGTGCCAGCAGTCTCCCCCCGGGACAGGGGTACACTGAAGCTTTCTTT. This translates into CASSLPPGQGYTEAFF.

The J gene is TRBJ2-5, the V gene TRBV7-9, with unresolved D. The germline V and J ends were trimmed by 3 bases and 5 bases, with 13 bases remaining between them. Germline CDR1 and CDR2: SEHNR and FQNEAQ (reference sequence). CDR3 length: 14 amino acids. The CDR3 sequence: CASSFTGRGETQYF. CDR3 in DNA: TGTGCCAGCAGCTTTACCGGTCGTGGGGAGACCCAGTACTTC.

The chain links TRBV10-1 to TRBJ1-4; possible D gene TRBD1, 6 bases. V dropped 6 bases and J dropped 3 bases, with 17 bases sitting between them. From germline, CDR1 is WNHNN and CDR2 SYGVQD (reference sequence). The CDR3 totals 16 residues. DNA for the CDR3: TGCGCCAGCAGGGGGGACATGCCTTTCCCTAATGAAAAACTGTTTTTT. Its protein product is CASRGDMPFPNEKLFF.

CDR3 in DNA: TGTGCTAGTGGTTACCCAGGACCTGCCTTCTCCTACGAGCAGTACTTC. This translates into CASGYPGPAFSYEQYF. The genes are TRBV12-5 and TRBJ2-7; D not certain. CDR1 is LGHNT and CDR2 is FRNRAP in the germline V gene. V lost 4 bases to trimming and J lost 0 bases, with 16 bases between them. CDR3 length: 16 amino acids.

The chain couples TRBV2 to TRBJ2-5, with D perhaps given as TRBD1 or TRBD2 (6 bases each). V lost 7 bases and J lost 1, with 7 bases in between. The CDR3 spans 12 residues. In germline, CDR1 is SNHLY, CDR2 FYNNEI. The CDR3 region has the DNA TGTGCCAGCAAGGGGGGCCAAGAGACCCAGTACTTC. Its protein product is CASKGGQETQYF.

The V gene is TRBV29-1, the J gene TRBJ2-7; the D gene is possibly TRBD1 (5 bases). CDR1 is SQVTM, CDR2 ANQGSEA, per germline. V was clipped by 1 base and J by 5 bases, with 15 bases between them. CDR3 length: 14 residues. In DNA, the CDR3 is TGCAGCGTTGAAGGTGGCAGGGCAGGTCACGAGCAGTACTTC. As protein: CSVEGGRAGHEQYF.

The chain recombines TRBV30 with TRBJ1-1, with 9 nucleotides matching TRBD1. The germline CDR1 and CDR2 sequences are GTSNPN and SVGIG (reference sequence). This CDR3 spans 15 amino acids. With V trimmed by 4 bases and J by 7 bases, 13 bases remained unmatched. CDR3 amino acids: CAWNLITGGAGEAFF. The CDR3 DNA follows: TGTGCCTGGAACTTAATTACAGGGGGCGCAGGTGAAGCTTTCTTT.

This clone was counted a few times. The rearrangement uses TRBV30 and TRBJ1-5, with TRBD1 matching over 8 bases. This CDR3 spans 14 amino acids. The V segment lost 0 bases and the J segment 7 bases; nucleotides outside the gene matches: 5. CDR1 is GTSNPN and CDR2 is SVGIG in the germline V gene (reference sequence). The CDR3 DNA reads as TGTGCCTGGAGTGTACAGGGGGGTAGGCAGCCCCAGCATTTT. Its translation is CAWSVQGGRQPQHF.